These T cell receptor beta chains were read from a single sample in a study of blood T cell repertoires in COVID-19. This table comes from immunoSEQ multiplex PCR, and its TCRdb copy is limited to in-frame clones, with some not included. Of about 160,000 clones in the sample, 65% to 85% were seen once. The sample taken for sequencing was peripheral blood. Receptor source: a woman aged 80 or over with acute or convalescent COVID-19. Both conserved end residues are part of each CDR3. The order of the fields is D gene, J gene, V gene, clone size, CDR3 DNA, CDR3 protein. A D gene is named only where the DNA matches it firmly. Size tells how often a clone was seen (once, few, many) or the class of an expanded clone, and some rows leave it out.

>TRBD2|TRBJ2-7|TRBV27|NA
TGTGCCAGCAGGGCTAGCGGCTCCTACGAGCAGTACTTC
CASRASGSYEQYF
>NA|TRBJ1-2|TRBV18|NA
TGTGCCAGCTCACCTCTAGACTCGGACTATGGCTACACCTTC
CASSPLDSDYGYTF
>NA|TRBJ2-2|TRBV3-1/TRBV3-2|NA
TGTGCCAGCAGCCACGTATTTAGCCGGGCCGGGGAGCTGTTTTTT
CASSHVFSRAGELFF
>TRBD2|TRBJ2-3|TRBV19|NA
TGTGCCAGTAGTATACGGTTAGCGGGGGATCATACGCAGTATTTT
CASSIRLAGDHTQYF
>NA|TRBJ2-1|TRBV7-2|NA
TGTGCCAGCAGCTTGGTCGGACTCAATGAGCAGTTCTTC
CASSLVGLNEQFF
>NA|TRBJ1-1|TRBV7-7|NA
TGTGCTAGCAGCTCACAGATGAACACTGAAGCTTTCTTT
CASSSQMNTEAFF
>TRBD1|TRBJ1-2|TRBV10-3|NA
TGTGCCATCAGGCGACAGGGCGGCGGTGGCTACACCTTC
CAIRRQGGGGYTF
>NA|TRBJ1-4|TRBV28|NA
TGTGCCAGCAGTTTAGGGCGCGAAAAACTGTTTTTT
CASSLGREKLFF
>NA|TRBJ2-7|TRBV13|NA
TGTGCCAGCAGCTTTTCCCTGGGAGGAGGGGTACCCGAGCAGTACTTC
CASSFSLGGGVPEQYF
>TRBD2|TRBJ2-1|TRBV6-6|few
TGTGCCAGCAGTTACCCGACTAGCGGGAGAACGAATGAGCAGTTCTTC
CASSYPTSGRTNEQFF
>TRBD2|TRBJ2-3|TRBV11-3|NA
TGTGCCAGCAGCTTAGAGGGACTAGCGGGAGATACGCAGTATTTT
CASSLEGLAGDTQYF
>TRBD2|TRBJ2-7|TRBV11-3|once
TGTGCCAGAAGACTAGCGGCTTCCTACGAGCAGTACTTC
CARRLAASYEQYF
>NA|TRBJ1-1|TRBV30|NA
TGTGCCTGGACCTTCAACAGGGACACTGAAGCTTTCTTT
CAWTFNRDTEAFF
>TRBD1|TRBJ1-6|TRBV19|NA
TGTGCCAGTAGTATCCAGGGGGAAGGGACACCCCTCCACTTT
CASSIQGEGTPLHF
>TRBD2|TRBJ2-5|TRBV12-5|NA
TGTGCTAGTGGTTTGGGGGCTAGCGGGCTCAAAGAGACCCAGTACTTC
CASGLGASGLKETQYF
>TRBD1|TRBJ1-1|TRBV11-1|NA
TGTGCCAGCAGCTGGACAGGGGGAAACACTGAAGCTTTCTTT
CASSWTGGNTEAFF
>TRBD2|TRBJ2-7|TRBV28|NA
TGTGCCAGCAGTACCCCGACTAGCGGGATGGGCGAGCAGTACTTC
CASSTPTSGMGEQYF
>TRBD1|TRBJ1-2|TRBV20-1|NA
TGCAGTGCACCAGGAGGGGGCGGCTACACCTTC
CSAPGGGGYTF
>NA|TRBJ1-2|TRBV3-1/TRBV3-2|NA
TGTGCCAGCAGCCATCACGGACAGCCTTATGGCTACACCTTC
CASSHHGQPYGYTF
>NA|TRBJ2-5|TRBV12-3/TRBV12-4|once
TGTGCCAGCAGTTCGGCTAGCCTAGAGACCCAGTACTTC
CASSSASLETQYF
>NA|TRBJ1-1|TRBV18|NA
TGTGCCAGCTCGTCCTTCGACAGGATGAACACTGAAGCTTTCTTT
CASSSFDRMNTEAFF
>TRBD1|TRBJ1-2|TRBV4-1|NA
TGCGCCAGCAGCCAAGACCGGGGGACAGACTATGGCTACACCTTC
CASSQDRGTDYGYTF
>TRBD1|TRBJ2-7|TRBV3-1/TRBV3-2|NA
TGTGCCAGCAGCCCGGCCGGGACAGGTTATTACGAGCAGTACTTC
CASSPAGTGYYEQYF
>TRBD1|TRBJ1-2|TRBV28|NA
TGTGCCAGCAGACGACAGGGAGGAGATGGCTACACCTTC
CASRRQGGDGYTF
>TRBD1|TRBJ1-2|TRBV2|few
TGTGCCAGCAGGGGACAGGGGGACTATGGCTACACCTTC
CASRGQGDYGYTF
>NA|TRBJ1-1|TRBV19|NA
TGTGCCAGTAGGGACGGGGGGGTGAACACTGAAGCTTTCTTT
CASRDGGVNTEAFF